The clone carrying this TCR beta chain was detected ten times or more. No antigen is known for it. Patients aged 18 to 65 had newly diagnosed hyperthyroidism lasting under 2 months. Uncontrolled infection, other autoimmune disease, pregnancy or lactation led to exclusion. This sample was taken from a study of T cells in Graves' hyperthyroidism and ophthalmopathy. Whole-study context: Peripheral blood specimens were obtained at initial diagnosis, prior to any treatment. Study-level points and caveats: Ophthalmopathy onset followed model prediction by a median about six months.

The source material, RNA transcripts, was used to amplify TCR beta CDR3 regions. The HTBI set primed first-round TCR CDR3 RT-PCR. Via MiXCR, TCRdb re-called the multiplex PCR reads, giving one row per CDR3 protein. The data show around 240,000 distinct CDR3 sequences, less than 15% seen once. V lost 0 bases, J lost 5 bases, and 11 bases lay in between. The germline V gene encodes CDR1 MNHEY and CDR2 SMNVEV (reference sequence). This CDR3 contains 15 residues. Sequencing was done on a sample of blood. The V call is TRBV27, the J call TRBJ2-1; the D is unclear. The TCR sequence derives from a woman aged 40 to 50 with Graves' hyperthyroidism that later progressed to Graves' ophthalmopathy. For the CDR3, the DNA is TGTGCCAGCAGTTTATCAGCGTCTCTTAACAATGAGCAGTTCTTC. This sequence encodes CASSLSASLNNEQFF.